A single sample is the source of the 9 T cell receptor beta chains below, sequenced in a study of OX40 agonist ivuxolimab in advanced cancers. Assay: immunoSEQ multiplex PCR; the TCRdb copy retains only in-frame clones and omits some. The data contain about 19,000 clones, 86% of them seen just once; the ten biggest clones take up approximately 15%. The sample consisted of CD4+ or CD8+ T cells sorted from blood, taken in a trial of the OX40 agonist ivuxolimab. The receptors originated from an adult with an advanced solid tumor such as melanoma, head and neck, liver or kidney cancer.

This clone was detected once. In DNA form, the CDR3 reads TGTGCCAGCAGCTTACCCCAGGGTCCCCAGTACTTC. It translates to CASSLPQGPQYF. The V call is TRBV11-1, the J call TRBJ2-5, with D perhaps matching TRBD1 (5 bases). This CDR3 has 12 residues. With 2 bases removed from V and 9 bases from J, the gap between germline ends came to 10 bases. Germline V lookup: CDR1 SGHAT, CDR2 FQDESV (reference sequence).

The J gene is TRBJ1-1, the V gene TRBV19; tentative D call: TRBD1 (5 bases). Germline V gene lookup returns CDR1 LNHDA and CDR2 SQIVND (reference sequence). This CDR3 has 14 amino acids. V was shortened by 1 base and J by 5 bases, with 11 bases between the two germline ends. For the CDR3, the DNA is TGTGCCAGTAGTATAGGTCCGGGGGGTACTGAAGCTTTCTTT. Translated, it gives CASSIGPGGTEAFF.

The CDR3 sequence is CASSDWTGGSGELFF. DNA of the CDR3: TGTGCCAGCAGTGACTGGACAGGGGGCTCCGGGGAGCTGTTTTTT. The chain employs TRBV2 and TRBJ2-2; 11 nucleotides align to TRBD1. Germline V gene data show CDR1 as SNHLY and CDR2 as FYNNEI. V lost 3 bases to trimming and J lost 6 bases; unmatched junction nucleotides: 3. CDR3 length equals 15 residues. The full variable domain, completed using reference TRBV2 and TRBJ2-2, is EPEVTQTPSHQVTQMGQEVILRCVPISNHLYFYWYRQILGQKVEFLVSFYNNEISEKSEIFDDQFSVERPDGSNFTLKIRSTKLEDSAMYFCASSDWTGGSGELFFGEGSRLTVL.

The chain links TRBV11-3 to TRBJ2-5; 12 bases map to TRBD1. Germline CDR1 SGHNT, CDR2 YENEEA. V was pared by 6 bases and J by 5 bases, with 4 bases of the junction left unmatched. This CDR3 has 14 amino acids. The CDR3 nucleotides are TGTGCCAGCAGAAGGGACAGGGGGCGGGAGACCCAGTACTTC. Translating gives CASRRDRGRETQYF.

The V call is TRBV4-3, the J call TRBJ2-3; tentatively, D is TRBD2 (7 bases). This CDR3 has 16 residues. CDR1 is LGHNA and CDR2 is YSLEER in the germline V gene. V dropped 1 base and J dropped 1 base, with 12 bases sitting between them. Here the CDR3 reads CASSQGGGAGTDTQYF. CDR3 nucleotide sequence: TGCGCCAGCAGCCAAGGGGGGGGCGCTGGCACAGATACGCAGTATTTT.

This sequence joins TRBV7-1 and TRBJ2-7, with a possible D match to TRBD1 (6 bases). TRBV7-1 is sorted into the ORF group, with uncertain function. Trimming removed 4 bases at V and 0 bases at J, with 16 bases between. The CDR3 extends over 16 amino acids. Written as DNA, the CDR3 is TGTGCCAGCAGCTTAGATGGACAGAGGAGCTCCTACGAGCAGTACTTC. It encodes CASSLDGQRSSYEQYF.

Concerning this clone itself: At one end the junction does not follow the germline gene, possibly because of a read error. The rearrangement uses TRBV2 and TRBJ2-7; D gene unclear. Germline loops: CDR1 SNHLY, CDR2 FYNNEI. CDR3 length: 12 amino acids. CDR3 amino acids: CASREETYEQYF. CDR3 in DNA: TGTGCCAGCAGGGAAGAAACCTACGAGCAGTACTTC.

The gene calls are TRBV7-6 and TRBJ2-1; 8 bases match TRBD1. The germline V gene encodes CDR1 SGHVS and CDR2 FNYEAQ. V lost 5 bases to trimming and J lost 3 bases; unmatched junction nucleotides: 6. This CDR3 has 15 amino acids. This CDR3 is CASSPGTGGYNEQFF. DNA of the CDR3: TGTGCCAGCAGCCCTGGGACAGGCGGCTACAATGAGCAGTTCTTC.

This chain uses TRBV7-9 with TRBJ1-1; tentative D call: TRBD1 (5 bases). Germline V lookup: CDR1 SEHNR, CDR2 FQNEAQ (reference sequence). The V end was cut by 5 bases, the J end by 7 bases, with 11 bases between. This CDR3 has 12 amino acids. CDR3 sequence: CASSIRGLEAFF. In DNA, the CDR3 is TGTGCCAGCAGCATCCGGGGCCTTGAAGCTTTCTTT.